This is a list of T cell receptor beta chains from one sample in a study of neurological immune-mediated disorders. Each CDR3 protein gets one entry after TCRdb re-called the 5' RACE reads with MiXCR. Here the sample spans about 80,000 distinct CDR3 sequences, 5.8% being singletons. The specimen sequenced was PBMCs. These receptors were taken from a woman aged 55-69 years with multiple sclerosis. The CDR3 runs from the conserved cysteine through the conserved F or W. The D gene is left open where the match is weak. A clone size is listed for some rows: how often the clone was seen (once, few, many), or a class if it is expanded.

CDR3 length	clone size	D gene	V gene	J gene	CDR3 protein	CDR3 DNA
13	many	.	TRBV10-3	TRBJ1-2	CAISSDTLYGYTF	TGTGCCATCAGCTCGGACACCCTCTATGGCTACACCTTC
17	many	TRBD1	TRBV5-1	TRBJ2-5	CASSGTPTGALQETQYF	TGCGCCAGCAGCGGAACCCCGACAGGGGCTTTACAAGAGACCCAGTACTTC
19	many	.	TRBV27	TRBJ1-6	CASLPSRWGAGSYNSPLHF	TGTGCCAGCCTCCCTTCCCGGTGGGGGGCCGGCTCCTATAATTCACCCCTCCACTTT
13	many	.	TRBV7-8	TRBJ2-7	CASSLRQIAEQYF	TGTGCCAGCAGCTTAAGACAGATCGCCGAGCAGTACTTC
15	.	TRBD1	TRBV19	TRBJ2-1	CASISGTGNYNEQFF	TGTGCCAGTATCTCCGGGACAGGCAACTACAATGAGCAGTTCTTC
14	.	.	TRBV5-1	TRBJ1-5	CASSLEGANQPHHF	TGCGCCAGCAGCTTGGAAGGGGCTAATCAGCCCCATCATTTT
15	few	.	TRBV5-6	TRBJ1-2	CASSLVTFTNYGYTF	TGTGCCAGCAGCCTCGTAACTTTCACGAACTATGGCTACACCTTC
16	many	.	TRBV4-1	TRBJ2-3	CASSQERGSSTDTQYF	TGCGCCAGCAGCCAAGAACGGGGCTCCTCCACAGATACGCAGTATTTT
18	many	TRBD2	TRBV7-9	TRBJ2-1	CASSPQGSSGGRYNEQFF	TGTGCCAGCAGCCCCCAGGGCAGTAGCGGGGGACGTTACAATGAGCAGTTCTTC
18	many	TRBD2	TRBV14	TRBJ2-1	CASSQGLAGVPTYNEQFF	TGTGCCAGCAGCCAAGGCCTAGCGGGGGTACCAACCTACAATGAGCAGTTCTTC
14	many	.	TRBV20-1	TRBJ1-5	CSARDRHSNQPQHF	TGCAGTGCTAGAGACAGACATAGCAATCAGCCCCAGCATTTT
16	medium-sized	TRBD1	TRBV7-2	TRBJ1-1	CASSLRSGGSLTEAFF	TGTGCCAGCAGCCTACGGTCAGGGGGAAGTTTGACTGAAGCTTTCTTT
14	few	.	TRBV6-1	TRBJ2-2	CASSERWGTGELFF	TGTGCCAGCAGTGAACGGTGGGGCACCGGGGAGCTGTTTTTT
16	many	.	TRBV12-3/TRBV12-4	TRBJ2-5	CASSLSGGAPGETQYF	TGTGCCAGCAGTTTAAGTGGGGGGGCCCCGGGAGAGACCCAGTACTTC
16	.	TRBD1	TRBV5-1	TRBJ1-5	CASSLNPGGGNQPQHF	TGCGCCAGCAGCTTGAATCCAGGGGGTGGCAATCAGCCCCAGCATTTT
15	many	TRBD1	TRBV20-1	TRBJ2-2	CSARKQGAVTGELFF	TGCAGTGCTAGAAAACAGGGGGCGGTCACCGGGGAGCTGTTTTTT
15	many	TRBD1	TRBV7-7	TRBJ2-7	CASSPSTGDTAEQYF	TGTGCTAGCAGCCCTTCGACAGGGGATACTGCCGAGCAGTACTTC
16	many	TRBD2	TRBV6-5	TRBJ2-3	CASSFHRTSLTDTQYF	TGTGCCAGCAGTTTCCATAGGACTAGTCTCACAGATACGCAGTATTTT
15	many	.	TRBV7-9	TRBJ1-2	CASTRFGGGNYGYTF	TGTGCCAGCACCCGATTCGGGGGGGGGAACTATGGCTACACCTTC
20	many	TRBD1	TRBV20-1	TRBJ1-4	CSASDLVGQGEFLRIEKLFF	TGCAGTGCTAGTGACCTCGTTGGCCAGGGGGAATTCCTGAGGATTGAAAAACTGTTTTTT
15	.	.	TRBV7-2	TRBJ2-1	CASSRLQGAGGEQFF	TGTGCCAGCAGCCGCCTCCAGGGGGCGGGGGGTGAGCAGTTCTTC
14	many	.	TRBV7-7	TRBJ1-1	CASSSKSPGTEAFF	TGTGCTAGCAGCTCCAAATCTCCGGGGACTGAAGCTTTCTTT
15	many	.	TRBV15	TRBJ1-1	CATSREPGSPSGAFF	TGTGCCACCAGCAGGGAGCCGGGCTCCCCCTCCGGAGCTTTCTTT
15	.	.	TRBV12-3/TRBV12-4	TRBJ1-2	CASSLGWGRSYGYTF	TGTGCCAGCAGTTTAGGGTGGGGCAGGAGCTATGGCTACACCTTC
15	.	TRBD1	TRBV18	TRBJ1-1	CASSPDRAKNTEAFF	TGTGCCAGCTCACCCGACAGGGCTAAGAACACTGAAGCTTTCTTT
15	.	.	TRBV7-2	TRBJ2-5	CASSPDSLFPETQYF	TGTGCCAGCAGCCCGGACAGTCTGTTCCCAGAGACCCAGTACTTC
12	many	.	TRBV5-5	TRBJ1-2	CASSFGTNGYTF	TGTGCCAGCAGCTTCGGAACGAATGGCTACACCTTC
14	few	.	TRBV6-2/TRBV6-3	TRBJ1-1	CASSSGGSDTEAFF	TGTGCCAGCAGTTCGGGGGGTTCGGACACTGAAGCTTTCTTT
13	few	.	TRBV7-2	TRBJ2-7	CASSLEWTYEQYF	TGTGCCAGCAGCTTGGAGTGGACCTACGAGCAGTACTTC
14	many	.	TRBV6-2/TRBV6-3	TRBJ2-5	CASSYTEARETQYF	TGTGCCAGCAGTTACACGGAGGCTCGGGAGACCCAGTACTTC
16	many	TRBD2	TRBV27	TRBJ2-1	CASTRRGTSGYNEQFF	TGTGCCAGCACCCGACGAGGGACTAGCGGATACAATGAGCAGTTCTTC
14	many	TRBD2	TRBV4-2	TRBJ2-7	CASSQSGGGYEQYF	TGTGCCAGCAGCCAATCGGGAGGGGGCTACGAGCAGTACTTC
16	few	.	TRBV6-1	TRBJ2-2	CASNPRSVARTGELFF	TGTGCCAGCAACCCTCGGTCGGTAGCACGCACCGGGGAGCTGTTTTTT